This is a list of T cell receptor beta chains from one sample in a study of Graves' ophthalmopathy and Graves' hyperthyroidism. TCRdb independently ran MiXCR on the multiplex PCR reads; one entry per CDR3 protein. The table shows around 36,000 distinct CDR3 sequences, with approximately 50% occurring only once. Sequenced sample: peripheral blood. The receptors were sampled from an adult woman with stable Graves' hyperthyroidism. Each CDR3 is given with its conserved first and last residue. Fields, in order: J gene, V gene, clone size, CDR3 length, CDR3 protein. Where a row states a size, it is once, few, many or the class of an expanded clone; other rows omit it.

J: TRBJ2-7; V: TRBV7-3; size: .; length: 15; CDR3: CASSPWTGRGYEQYF
J: TRBJ2-7; V: TRBV12-3/TRBV12-4; size: many; length: 16; CDR3: CASSDRIAGGPYEQYF
J: TRBJ2-7; V: TRBV28; size: .; length: 14; CDR3: CASSSGTGDYEQYF
J: TRBJ2-5; V: TRBV20-1; size: medium-sized; length: 14; CDR3: CSAHPQGALETQYF
J: TRBJ2-7; V: TRBV7-3; size: .; length: 18; CDR3: CASSQGLAGGLSSYEQYF
J: TRBJ1-5; V: TRBV7-8; size: .; length: 15; CDR3: CASSLSGSGQETQHF
J: TRBJ2-7; V: TRBV29-1; size: .; length: 14; CDR3: CSERGVGESYEQYF
J: TRBJ2-7; V: TRBV29-1; size: .; length: 11; CDR3: CSFNRAYEQYF
J: TRBJ2-2; V: TRBV30; size: .; length: 14; CDR3: CAWSPGLGTGELFF
J: TRBJ1-6; V: TRBV28; size: many; length: 14; CDR3: CASSPTGDNSPLHF
J: TRBJ2-7; V: TRBV20-1; size: .; length: 13; CDR3: CSPPTSDSYEQYF
J: TRBJ2-7; V: TRBV25-1; size: .; length: 18; CDR3: CASRVGLAGGGLDYGQYF
J: TRBJ2-3; V: TRBV24-1; size: many; length: 16; CDR3: CATSDRLAGDVDTQYF
J: TRBJ2-3; V: TRBV7-3; size: many; length: 15; CDR3: CASSPGHGITDTQYF
J: TRBJ1-1; V: TRBV9; size: many; length: 16; CDR3: CASSAGTGRMNTEAFF
J: TRBJ1-1; V: TRBV12-3/TRBV12-4; size: many; length: 14; CDR3: CASNPGVPDTEAFF
J: TRBJ2-7; V: TRBV20-1; size: many; length: 11; CDR3: CTVQRGYEQYF
J: TRBJ1-2; V: TRBV7-6; size: few; length: 14; CDR3: CASSLATGGYGYTF
J: TRBJ1-1; V: TRBV29-1; size: many; length: 12; CDR3: CSISRGNTEAFF
J: TRBJ2-7; V: TRBV11-2; size: .; length: 15; CDR3: CASSPRTSRFWEQYF
J: TRBJ2-6; V: TRBV7-3; size: .; length: 19; CDR3: CASSQSGTGINTGANVLTF
J: TRBJ1-3; V: TRBV20-1; size: medium-sized; length: 14; CDR3: CSARRPPSGNTIYF
J: TRBJ1-1; V: TRBV5-1; size: many; length: 11; CDR3: CASTLGIEAFF
J: TRBJ1-2; V: TRBV4-1; size: few; length: 14; CDR3: CASTGTGGAGGYTF
J: TRBJ2-6; V: TRBV7-2; size: .; length: 13; CDR3: CASSLAPGQGLTF
J: TRBJ2-5; V: TRBV20-1; size: many; length: 15; CDR3: CSASPSGRAGETQYF
J: TRBJ2-7; V: TRBV7-2; size: .; length: 14; CDR3: CASSIRTGRNEQYF